A selection of T cell receptor beta chains follows, all from one sample in a study of T cell repertoires and HLA-DP antigens. Their specific antigens are unknown. Some clones are missing from TCRdb's copy, which holds only in-frame ones; the method was immunoSEQ multiplex PCR. The repertoire has approximately 89,000 clones, around nine tenths of them found once; the top ten carry 1.7%. What was sequenced was CD4+ T cells from PBMCs. These receptor sequences come from a man aged 50-60 years in good health and CMV-seronegative. CDR3s include the opening cysteine and the closing phenylalanine or tryptophan. D genes are given only for firm matches. Clone size is not always given. Where it is, it says once, few, many or a class for expanded clones.

-,TRBJ2-7,TRBD1,TRBV6-6,TGTGCCAGCAGGGCAGGGGGCCCCTACGAGCAGTACTTC,CASRAGGPYEQYF
-,TRBJ2-7,-,TRBV6-5,TGTGCCAGCAGTCCCCGAGGCCAGGGCGCGACCGGGCAGTACTTC,CASSPRGQGATGQYF
-,TRBJ2-1,TRBD2,TRBV12-5,TGTGCTAGTGGTTTGAGGGCGGGGGGGATCCAGTTCTTC,CASGLRAGGIQFF
-,TRBJ1-4,TRBD1,TRBV6-5,TGTGCCAGCAGTTACTCGAGGCAGGGGGCTGAAAAACTGTTTTTT,CASSYSRQGAEKLFF
-,TRBJ1-1,-,TRBV19,TGTGCCAGTAGTATTAGTACGAACACTGAAGCTTTCTTT,CASSISTNTEAFF
-,TRBJ1-5,TRBD1,TRBV19,TGTGCCAGTAGTAGACAGGGGGCGGGCGGCAATCAGCCCCAGCATTTT,CASSRQGAGGNQPQHF
-,TRBJ1-4,-,TRBV6-1,TGTGCCAGCAGTGAAGCGGTGGGGAGTCCTAATGAAAAACTGTTTTTT,CASSEAVGSPNEKLFF
few,TRBJ2-7,TRBD2,TRBV27,TGTGCCAGCAGCCCATGGCTAGCGGGAGGATCTAGCTACGAGCAGTACTTC,CASSPWLAGGSSYEQYF
-,TRBJ2-3,-,TRBV7-2,TGTGCCAGCAGCCCCCCTTCAGATACGCAGTATTTT,CASSPPSDTQYF
few,TRBJ1-1,TRBD1,TRBV19,TGTGCCAGTACCCCGGACAGGGGAAAAGCTTTCTTT,CASTPDRGKAFF
-,TRBJ1-4,TRBD1,TRBV15,TGTGCCACCAGCAGGGACAGGGAAGCTGAAAAACTGTTTTTT,CATSRDREAEKLFF
few,TRBJ2-7,-,TRBV5-5,TGTGCCAGCAGCTGGGGGTCGGGAGAGCAGTACTTC,CASSWGSGEQYF
once,TRBJ2-5,-,TRBV6-6,TGTGCCAGCAGACCGGTCCAGGAGAGGGAAGAGACCCAGTACTTC,CASRPVQEREETQYF
-,TRBJ1-1,-,TRBV28,TGTGCCAGCAGATCCGGGACGGCCTCGCCGGACGGAGCTTTCTTT,CASRSGTASPDGAFF
-,TRBJ2-2,-,TRBV6-5,TGTGCCAGCAGTTTGGGAGCGCCAAACACCGGGGAGCTGTTTTTT,CASSLGAPNTGELFF
-,TRBJ1-5,-,TRBV28,TGTGCCAGCACTCTTGGGCTGGGCAATCAGCCCCAGCATTTT,CASTLGLGNQPQHF
-,TRBJ2-6,-,TRBV19,TGTGCCAGTAGTATAGCCCAGATCTCTGGGGCCAACGTCCTGACTTTC,CASSIAQISGANVLTF
-,TRBJ2-3,-,TRBV7-9,TGTGCCAGCCGGCAGGAAACAGATACGCAGTATTTT,CASRQETDTQYF
-,TRBJ2-7,-,TRBV19,TGTGCCAGTAGTGGGGGTTACTCCTACGAGCAGTACTTC,CASSGGYSYEQYF
few,TRBJ1-2,-,TRBV7-2,TGTGCCAGCAGCTCTTGGTATGGCTACACCTTC,CASSSWYGYTF
-,TRBJ2-7,-,TRBV10-3,TGTGCCATCTCAGAGACCTACGAGCAGTACTTC,CAISETYEQYF
-,TRBJ1-4,-,TRBV6-1,TGTGCCAGCAGTGATAGGTATAATGAAAAACTGTTTTTT,CASSDRYNEKLFF
-,TRBJ2-1,TRBD2,TRBV7-9,TGTGCCAGCAGCTGGGGACTAGCGGGAGGAGTCGACAATGAGCAGTTCTTC,CASSWGLAGGVDNEQFF
-,TRBJ2-5,TRBD1,TRBV5-1,TGCGCCAGCAGCATCAGGGCTCAGGGGGCAAGGGAGACCCAGTACTTC,CASSIRAQGARETQYF
once,TRBJ1-6,-,TRBV30,TGTGCCTGGAGTGATGGGCAGGTTAATTCACCCTTCCACTTT,CAWSDGQVNSPFHF
-,TRBJ2-4,-,TRBV27,TGTGCCAGCAGCCCCGGGAGACGAGCCAAAAACATTCAGTACTTC,CASSPGRRAKNIQYF
-,TRBJ1-4,-,TRBV30,TGTGCCTGGCCGGGGGCTGGTAATGAAAAACTGTTTTTT,CAWPGAGNEKLFF
-,TRBJ2-7,TRBD1,TRBV6-5,TGTGCCAGCAGTTACTCGGGACAGGGGGCCGACGAGCAGTACTTC,CASSYSGQGADEQYF
-,TRBJ1-5,-,TRBV6-1,TGTGCCAGCAGTGACGACAGAACCTATAGCAATCAGCCCCAGCATTTT,CASSDDRTYSNQPQHF
-,TRBJ2-7,TRBD1,TRBV10-1,TGCGCCAGCAGTGTTGGCAGGGGGCGCCCGTTGAGTGCCTACGAGCAGTACTTC,CASSVGRGRPLSAYEQYF
-,TRBJ1-1,-,TRBV2,TGTGCCAGCAGGACGGGACCTAGGCCTGAAGCTTTCTTT,CASRTGPRPEAFF
-,TRBJ2-2,TRBD2,TRBV9,TGTGCCAGCAGCCCCCGGGGGGAACCGGGGGAGCTGTTTTTT,CASSPRGEPGELFF
-,TRBJ1-3,-,TRBV29-1,TGCAGCGTTGGGGGAGGGCGAAACACCATATATTTT,CSVGGGRNTIYF
-,TRBJ1-2,-,TRBV27,TGTGCCAGCAGACCTACGGACCGCGGTGGCTACACCTTC,CASRPTDRGGYTF
few,TRBJ2-1,-,TRBV19,TGTGCCAGCTTACCCGGGACTGGACCCAATGAGCAGTTCTTC,CASLPGTGPNEQFF
-,TRBJ1-2,-,TRBV7-9,TGTGCCAGCAGCTTACGGGGTACGGATGGCTACACCTTC,CASSLRGTDGYTF
-,TRBJ1-5,-,TRBV19,TGTGCCAGTAGTTCACAGGGACAGCCCCAGCATTTT,CASSSQGQPQHF
-,TRBJ2-2,-,TRBV5-1,TGCGCCAGCAGCTGGTCCGGGACTCCAAACACCGGGGAGCTGTTTTTT,CASSWSGTPNTGELFF
-,TRBJ2-7,TRBD1,TRBV5-1,TGCGCCAGCAGCTCCTCAGGGGGCGCTAATTACGAGCAGTACTTC,CASSSSGGANYEQYF
once,TRBJ1-1,TRBD1,TRBV6-5,TGTGCCAGCAGTTACCGCCCGACAGGGATGAACACTGAAGCTTTCTTT,CASSYRPTGMNTEAFF
-,TRBJ2-2,-,TRBV19,TGTGCCAGTAGTATAGGGGTCCCAGGGTTGCGCACCGGGGAGCTGTTTTTT,CASSIGVPGLRTGELFF
-,TRBJ1-1,-,TRBV5-1,TGCGCCAGCAGCTTGTCATCCTGGGGCAATGACTACGAGAACACTGAAGCTTTCTTT,CASSLSSWGNDYENTEAFF
-,TRBJ2-3,-,TRBV4-3,TGCGCCAGCAGCCAAGCGGGAACAGCGGGCACAGATACGCAGTATTTT,CASSQAGTAGTDTQYF
-,TRBJ2-3,TRBD2,TRBV30,TGTGCCTCCACTCCGGGACTAGCGGCTACAGATACGCAGTATTTT,CASTPGLAATDTQYF
few,TRBJ1-5,TRBD1,TRBV5-6,TGTGCCAGCAGCTTGTCAGGGGGCGGGCAGCCCCAGCATTTT,CASSLSGGGQPQHF
-,TRBJ1-4,TRBD1,TRBV15,TGTGCCACCCGACATGACAGGGGGCCCGACAATGAAAAACTGTTTTTT,CATRHDRGPDNEKLFF
once,TRBJ1-5,-,TRBV28,TGTGCCAGCAGTTTACGGGTTCAGCCCCAGCATTTT,CASSLRVQPQHF
-,TRBJ2-7,-,TRBV4-2,TGTGCCAGCAGCCAAGAATGGGGCCCCCTCTACGAGCAGTACTTC,CASSQEWGPLYEQYF
-,TRBJ2-2,-,TRBV9,TGTGCCAGCAGCTCCGCGGTGGGAGGGGGTCACACCGGGGAGCTGTTTTTT,CASSSAVGGGHTGELFF